These 10 T cell receptor beta chains came from one sample sequenced in a study of beta chain features in type 1 diabetes (dated by TCRdb to the late 2010s). The paper as a whole reports these results and caveats: A moderate but significant shortening of TCRB CDR3 length was observed in type 1 diabetes patients in all four CD4+ subsets.

For these TCRs, the target antigens are not known. Library prep was done by the immunoSEQ multiplex PCR assay. The entire amount of isolated RNA was reverse transcribed using the High Capacity cDNA Reverse Transcription Kit, so the sequenced TCRB transcripts were expressed ones. Imported from immuneACCESS, the table was reduced by TCRdb to in-frame sequences with V and J called. These copies leave out some clones; in studies compared against another copy, an unresolved V gene accounts for under half, and the cause of the remainder is not known. This sample has about 240,000 clones in its table, and about 15% of those were observed once. The leading ten clones occupy just under 0.02% of the sample. The sequenced sample was naive CD4+ T cells from blood. Explained via the paper, the cell subset or site label denotes: true naive CD4+ T cells. The receptors originated from a young man with type 1 diabetes.

This clone was detected only a few times. This chain uses TRBV19 with TRBJ2-7, with 12 nucleotides matching TRBD1. The CDR3 consists of 15 residues. CDR1 LNHDA and CDR2 SQIVND come from the germline V gene (reference sequence). V was clipped by 8 bases and J by 3 bases; unmatched bases: 8. CDR3 nucleotide sequence: TGTGCCAGTGCTACCGGGACAGGGGGCGGCTACGAGCAGTACTTC. Its protein is CASATGTGGGYEQYF. Combining the CDR3 with reference TRBV19 and TRBJ2-7 gives the whole variable domain DGGITQSPKYLFRKEGQNVTLSCEQNLNHDAMYWYRQDPGQGLRLIYYSQIVNDFQKGDIAEGYSVSREKKESFPLTVTSAQKNPTAFYLCASATGTGGGYEQYFGPGTRLTVT.

This clone has just a few counts. This chain links TRBV29-1 with TRBJ2-1; 11 nucleotides line up with TRBD2. With 4 bases clipped from V and 6 bases from J, the junction kept 14 bases outside the gene matches. The CDR3 sequence is 17 residues long. The germline gives CDR1 SQVTM, CDR2 ANQGSEA. CDR3 region: CSVAGTSGLIRGNEQFF. The CDR3 DNA sequence: TGCAGCGTTGCGGGGACTAGCGGCCTCATTCGGGGCAATGAGCAGTTCTTC.

This clone has more than one count but fewer than ten. V is TRBV9 and J is TRBJ2-1; the match to TRBD2 covers 8 bases. CDR1 and CDR2 from the germline V gene are SGDLS and YYNGEE. The CDR3 runs 14 residues. V shed 3 bases and J 9 bases; nucleotides not matched to a gene: 8. The CDR3: CASSATSDVGEQFF. The DNA for the CDR3 is TGTGCCAGCAGCGCGACTAGCGACGTCGGTGAGCAGTTCTTC. Drawing the rest from reference TRBV9 and TRBJ2-1, the complete variable domain is DSGVTQTPKHLITATGQRVTLRCSPRSGDLSVYWYQQSLDQGLQFLIQYYNGEERAKGNILERFSAQQFPDLHSELNLSSLELGDSALYFCASSATSDVGEQFFGPGTRLTVL.

The chain recombines TRBV29-1 with TRBJ1-1; TRBD1 matches at 7 bases. Per germline, CDR1 SQVTM and CDR2 ANQGSEA. CDR3 length: 15 residues. Unmatched junction bases numbered 12, after V lost 0 bases and J lost 8 bases. The CDR3 protein is CSVEDHGGTATEAFF. CDR3 bases: TGCAGCGTTGAAGATCATGGGGGGACAGCGACCGAAGCTTTCTTT.

This chain joins TRBV4-1 and TRBJ2-7; TRBD1 agrees at 8 bases. V was clipped by 1 base and J by 5 bases; unmatched bases: 10. The length of the CDR3 is 16 residues. From germline, CDR1 is MGHRA and CDR2 YSYEKL. The CDR3 bases are TGCGCCAGCAGCCAAGGGCCAGCAGGACAGGGCCACGAGCAGTACTTC. Amino acid sequence: CASSQGPAGQGHEQYF.

This clone was seen a few times. This sequence joins TRBV5-1 and TRBJ2-7, with D possibly TRBD1 on 6 matching bases. V lost 0 bases and J 5 bases, leaving 12 bases between the germline ends. Germline V gene lookup returns CDR1 SGHRS and CDR2 YFSETQ. CDR3 length equals 14 residues. The CDR3 coding sequence is TGCGCCAGCAGCTTGGACAGGGCTCGGGACGAGCAGTACTTC. Translated, it gives CASSLDRARDEQYF.

This chain joins TRBV5-1 and TRBJ2-7; perhaps TRBD2 as D (6 bases). V was cut by 1 base and J by 3 bases, with 8 bases left in between. Germline CDR1 SGHRS, CDR2 YFSETQ. CDR3 size: 13 residues. Here the CDR3 reads CASSLQGGYEQYF. CDR3 nucleotides: TGCGCCAGCAGCTTGCAGGGAGGCTACGAGCAGTACTTC. Filled out from reference TRBV5-1 and TRBJ2-7, the complete variable domain reads KAGVTQTPRYLIKTRGQQVTLSCSPISGHRSVSWYQQTPGQGLQFLFEYFSETQRNKGNFPGRFSGRQFSNSRSEMNVSTLELGDSALYLCASSLQGGYEQYFGPGTRLTVT.

Here the CDR3 reads CASSYFGQDYEQYF. CDR3 bases: TGTGCCAGCAGTTACTTCGGCCAGGATTACGAGCAGTACTTC. The gene calls are TRBV6-6 and TRBJ2-7, with unresolved D. V was pared by 1 base and J by 4 bases, with 11 bases between. CDR1 and CDR2 (germline): MNHNY, SVGAGI (reference sequence). The length of the CDR3 is 14 residues.

This chain joins TRBV15 and TRBJ2-3; 11 bases agree with TRBD2. Germline V gene data show CDR1 as LNHNV and CDR2 as YYDKDF (reference sequence). This CDR3 contains 17 residues. V was clipped by 1 base and J by 0 bases; unmatched bases: 3. CDR3 amino acids: CATSRATSGESTDTQYF. Here the CDR3 DNA reads TGTGCCACCAGCAGAGCGACTAGCGGGGAGAGCACAGATACGCAGTATTTT.

A few counts support this clone. This chain joins TRBV6-6 and TRBJ2-7, with D perhaps matching TRBD2 (7 bases). Germline V CDR1 and CDR2: MNHNY, SVGAGI (reference sequence). Trimming removed 7 bases at V and 2 bases at J, with 15 bases between. The length of the CDR3 is 14 residues. This chain's CDR3 is CASTGGQGPYEQYF. CDR3 in DNA: TGTGCCAGCACCGGGGGGCAGGGTCCCTACGAGCAGTACTTC.